This T cell receptor beta chain derives from a study of blood T cell repertoires in COVID-19. Looking at the study overall: Italy, Spain and the United States were the sources of the convalescent and acute COVID-19 samples. Sources were T cells, B-cell-depleted T cells, or PBMCs; the material itself was cDNA or gDNA.

Original analysis: Estimation of nucleated cell counts was performed using reference gene primer amplification. This table comes from immunoSEQ multiplex PCR, and its TCRdb copy is limited to in-frame clones, with some not included. That table is the source of V, J and clone size, and D and trimming were worked out from the DNA. The table includes roughly 380,000 clones, 70% to 85% detected once. V was shortened by 5 bases and J by 4 bases, with 15 bases between the two germline ends. The length of the CDR3 is 15 residues. Germline V gives CDR1 SNHLY, CDR2 FYNNEI. The chain combines TRBV2 with TRBJ1-5, with TRBD1 as a possible D gene (6 bases). The sample taken for sequencing was peripheral blood. The clonotype originates from a human donor with acute or convalescent COVID-19. The donor label of this sample is uncertain. In DNA, the CDR3 is TGTGCCAGCAGTCCCGCCGGACAGAGAAATCAGCCCCAGCATTTT. It codes for CASSPAGQRNQPQHF.